These 4 T cell receptor beta chains came from one sample sequenced in a study of shared clonotypes between healthy human individuals. Profiling relied on immunoSEQ multiplex PCR, and the TCRdb table lists in-frame clones only, not all of them. The data show hundreds of thousands of clones, with roughly 79% seen just once and 12% held by the top ten. Input material: PBMCs. The receptors were sampled from a woman aged 40-49 years in good health. Some clones in this sample may be carry-over from other donors' samples.

The V and J genes are TRBV19 and TRBJ1-5; D is perhaps TRBD1 (5 bases). The germline V gene has CDR1 LNHDA and CDR2 SQIVND (reference sequence). Trimming cost V 5 bases and J 0 bases, with 20 bases left between them. The CDR3 covers 18 residues. The CDR3 sequence: CASSPSPRGGYSNQPQHF. DNA for the CDR3: TGTGCCAGTAGTCCCTCCCCGAGGGGCGGTTATAGCAATCAGCCCCAGCATTTT.

The V call is TRBV6-4, the J call TRBJ2-1; 8 bases line up with TRBD2. CDR1 is MRHNA and CDR2 is SNTAGT in the germline V gene. The V segment lost 6 bases and the J segment 8 bases; nucleotides outside the gene matches: 12. This CDR3 region has 15 residues. CDR3 protein: CASSPSGTSGYEQFF. CDR3 DNA: TGTGCCAGCAGCCCTTCCGGGACTAGTGGATATGAGCAGTTCTTC.

As regards this clone: The likely explanation is a read error, given a far larger clone one base away. Other DNA sequences of this sample code for an identical CDR3. The chain couples TRBV27 to TRBJ2-7; D is perhaps TRBD2 (5 bases). With 5 bases removed from V and 2 bases from J, the gap between germline ends came to 13 bases. The CDR3 runs to 14 residues. Per germline, CDR1 MNHEY and CDR2 SMNVEV (reference sequence). The CDR3 DNA reads TGTGCCAGCAGTAGGGCAGGAGGCACCTACGAGCAGTACTTC. Residues: CASSRAGGTYEQYF.

The rearrangement links TRBV11-1 to TRBJ2-7; 8 bases line up with TRBD2. V dropped 1 base and J dropped 1; count of bases not matched to a gene: 6. CDR3 length: 16 residues. Per germline, CDR1 SGHAT and CDR2 FQDESV (reference sequence). CDR3 protein: CASSLEVAGLSYEQYF. The CDR3 DNA reads TGTGCCAGCAGCTTAGAAGTAGCGGGATTATCCTACGAGCAGTACTTC.